This T cell receptor (beta chain) emerged from a study of CD8+CD57+ T cells in acquired aplastic anemia. Notes on the study in general: Researchers reported that CD8+ Simpson's diversity was not significantly different in patients versus controls. Both patients and controls carried the same twenty-nine CD8+ CDR3 sequences.

The junction had 7 bases not matched to a gene; V was cut back by 0 bases and J by 4 bases. The CDR3 has 16 residues. From germline, CDR1 is SGHKS and CDR2 YYEKEE (reference sequence). This clonotype was counted at least ten times. What it binds is unknown. The authors sequenced patients whose flow cytometry had shown CD8+CD57+ cell expansion. As a group, the patients uniformly had severe acquired aplastic anemia. It was genomic DNA that served as the template for profiling TCR beta VDJ and CDR3. TCRdb reprocessed the reads via MiXCR and lists one record per CDR3 protein. This sample carries around 200,000 distinct CDR3 sequences, almost 50% of them seen once, and the ten largest clones take around 13%.

The sequenced material came from sorted CD4+, CD8+, or CD8+CD57+ T cells (not recorded which) from PBMCs. The chain links TRBV5-5 to TRBJ2-7, with 10 nucleotides matching TRBD1. The receptor's source is a human donor with aplastic anemia. The CDR3 bases are TGTGCCAGCAGCTTGGTACTCCGACAGGGGGCGTACGAGCAGTACTTC. Protein product: CASSLVLRQGAYEQYF.